This T cell receptor beta chain was sequenced for a study of T cells in Graves' hyperthyroidism and ophthalmopathy. Patients with uncontrolled infections, other autoimmune diseases, pregnancy or lactation were excluded. The source material, RNA transcripts, was used to amplify TCR beta CDR3 regions. Primed by the HTBI set, a first-round RT-PCR was run on the TCR CDR3. TCRdb re-analysed the multiplex PCR reads in MiXCR, keeping a single row per CDR3 protein. The sample has a few hundred thousand distinct CDR3 sequences; around 20% are singletons. Germline CDR1 and CDR2: SGHAT and FQNNGV. Trimming stripped 4 bases from V and 0 bases from J, with 12 bases between. This CDR3 is 15 amino acids long.

The chain employs TRBV11-2 and TRBJ2-5, with TRBD2 as a possible D gene (6 bases). Source material: blood. The sequence was obtained from a young man with Graves' ophthalmopathy. CDR3 DNA: TGTGCCAGCAGCTCCTCGTGGGACTACCAAGAGACCCAGTACTTC. Encoded protein: CASSSSWDYQETQYF.